These 31 T cell receptor beta chains originate from one sample sequenced in a study of cytomegalovirus exposure and HLA in healthy donors. Vbeta (60) and Jbeta (13) primers were used in the PCR. The data were produced by immunoSEQ multiplex PCR, yet TCRdb's version contains in-frame clones alone and is incomplete. Of 120,000 to 150,000 clones listed, 75% to 90% are singletons. Sequencing was carried out using PBMCs. The receptors derive from a female donor in good health and CMV-seronegative.

Only a few counts were recorded for this clone. The chain employs TRBV2 and TRBJ2-1; unclear D gene. In germline, CDR1 is SNHLY, CDR2 FYNNEI. The CDR3 length is 14 residues. The ends were cut back, 6 bases at V and 5 bases at J, with 14 bases in the middle. CDR3 sequence (DNA): TGTGCCAGCAGGGAGAAGGCACAAAACAATGAGCAGTTCTTC. It specifies CASREKAQNNEQFF.

The J gene is TRBJ1-2, the V gene TRBV4-1, with unresolved D. The CDR3 is 15 residues long. V lost 0 bases, J lost 5 bases, and 13 bases lay in between. Germline V gene data show CDR1 as MGHRA and CDR2 as YSYEKL. This CDR3 is CASSQEWATHYGYTF. The CDR3 bases are TGCGCCAGCAGCCAAGAGTGGGCTACACATTATGGCTACACCTTC.

This rearrangement joins TRBV27 to TRBJ2-7; 9 bases fit TRBD1. The germline CDR1 and CDR2 sequences are MNHEY and SMNVEV (reference sequence). The CDR3 runs 15 residues. V shed 6 bases and J 3 bases; nucleotides not matched to a gene: 9. In DNA, the CDR3 is TGTGCCAGCAGCCGAGGGGGACAGGGTCGCTACGAGCAGTACTTC. Its protein is CASSRGGQGRYEQYF.

The chain joins TRBV28 to TRBJ2-1, with 14 bases lining up with TRBD2. This CDR3 comprises 17 residues. Trimming at V came to 6 bases and at J to 2 bases, leaving 6 bases not matched to a gene. Germline values: CDR1 MDHEN, CDR2 SYDVKM. Written as DNA, the CDR3 is TGTGCCAGCAGCTTCGGACTAGCGGGAGGTCCCTACAATGAGCAGTTCTTC. It specifies CASSFGLAGGPYNEQFF.

This clone is a singleton in its sample. The V call is TRBV9, the J call TRBJ1-1, with 7 bases identical to TRBD1. Trimming took 0 bases from V and 0 from J; bases not matched to a gene: 5. The CDR3 covers 16 residues. Per the germline V gene, CDR1 is SGDLS and CDR2 is YYNGEE. The CDR3 protein is CASSVETGTVNTEAFF. In DNA form, the CDR3 reads TGTGCCAGCAGCGTAGAGACTGGGACAGTGAACACTGAAGCTTTCTTT.

This clone occurred a few times. This chain uses TRBV11-2 with TRBJ1-2; D remains unclear. The germline CDR1 and CDR2 sequences are SGHAT and FQNNGV. The CDR3 length is 16 residues. With 4 bases removed from V and 4 bases from J, the gap between germline ends came to 19 bases. The CDR3 reads CASSSAAGILTYGYTF. The CDR3 DNA reads TGTGCCAGCAGCTCTGCCGCCGGGATTCTGACCTATGGCTACACCTTC. Variable domain in full (rest from reference TRBV11-2 and TRBJ1-2): EAGVAQSPRYKIIEKRQSVAFWCNPISGHATLYWYQQILGQGPKLLIQFQNNGVVDDSQLPKDRFSAERLKGVDSTLKIQPAKLEDSAVYLCASSSAAGILTYGYTFGSGTRLTVV.

The chain uses TRBV6-4 and TRBJ2-1, with 9 bases fitting TRBD2. Germline-derived CDR1 and CDR2 are MRHNA and SNTAGT. The CDR3 has 15 amino acids. Trimming took 3 bases from V and 5 from J; bases not matched to a gene: 5. In DNA form, the CDR3 reads TGTGCCAGCAGTGAGATAGCGGGAGATAACAATGAGCAGTTCTTC. This sequence encodes CASSEIAGDNNEQFF.

CDR3 in amino acids: CASSLEGNREAFF. The CDR3 DNA reads as TGTGCCAGCAGCTTAGAGGGGAATCGAGAAGCTTTCTTT. V usage is TRBV7-9 and J usage is TRBJ1-1; TRBD1 is a possible D gene (5 bases). The CDR3 totals 13 residues. Germline CDR1 reads SEHNR; CDR2 reads FQNEAQ (reference sequence). The germline V and J ends were trimmed by 1 base and 8 bases, with 11 bases remaining between them.

The gene calls are TRBV6-1 and TRBJ2-5; possible D gene TRBD2, 6 bases. The CDR3 has 13 amino acids. The germline V and J ends were trimmed by 8 bases and 5 bases, with 15 bases remaining between them. CDR1 MNHNS and CDR2 SASEGT come from the germline V gene. Written as DNA, the CDR3 is TGTGCCAGCGGGGGGTCTGCCATCGAGACCCAGTACTTC. It encodes CASGGSAIETQYF.

V usage is TRBV4-2 and J usage is TRBJ2-1; perhaps TRBD2 as D (6 bases). The germline CDR1 and CDR2 sequences are LGHNA and YNFKEQ. The CDR3 covers 19 residues. V was clipped by 0 bases and J by 5 bases, with 23 bases between them. The CDR3 here is CASSQDWASDPLWNNEQFF. The CDR3 DNA sequence: TGTGCCAGCAGCCAAGATTGGGCTAGCGACCCACTGTGGAACAATGAGCAGTTCTTC.

The chain joins TRBV5-4 to TRBJ1-5; 7 nucleotides agree with TRBD1. CDR3 length: 14 residues. J gave up 7 bases and V 0 bases, and 4 bases lay outside the gene matches. Germline V CDR1 and CDR2: SGHNT, YYREEE (reference sequence). CDR3 region: CASSLGTGDQPQHF. CDR3 nucleotides: TGTGCCAGCAGCTTGGGTACAGGGGACCAGCCCCAGCATTTT.

The CDR3 loop reads CASSNSGQGETQYF. The CDR3 DNA is TGTGCCAGCAGTAACTCGGGACAGGGTGAGACCCAGTACTTC. This chain links TRBV7-7 with TRBJ2-5, with 9 bases identical to TRBD1. The CDR3 runs 14 residues. In germline, CDR1 is SSHAT, CDR2 FNYEAQ (reference sequence). The ends lost 6 bases at V and 5 bases at J; junction bases unmatched: 7. Drawing the rest from reference TRBV7-7 and TRBJ2-5, the complete variable domain is GAGVSQSPRYKVTKRGQDVTLRCDPISSHATLYWYQQALGQGPEFLTYFNYEAQPDKSGLPSDRFSAERPEGSISTLTIQRTEQRDSAMYRCASSNSGQGETQYFGPGTRLLVL.

Only one count was recorded for this clone. The chain is built from TRBV19 and TRBJ1-4, with 7 bases matching TRBD1. This CDR3 spans 14 amino acids. CDR1 is LNHDA and CDR2 is SQIVND in the germline V gene (reference sequence). The junction had 5 bases not matched to a gene; V was cut back by 3 bases and J by 7 bases. The CDR3 loop is CASSIAGGGEKLFF. The CDR3 coding sequence is TGTGCCAGTAGTATTGCAGGGGGTGGTGAAAAACTGTTTTTT.

The chain joins TRBV4-1 to TRBJ2-7; 7 bases are shared with TRBD1. The CDR3 has 15 residues. The J segment lost 1 base and the V segment lost 4 bases, leaving 7 bases of the junction unmatched. Germline CDR1 is MGHRA and CDR2 is YSYEKL. The CDR3 reads CASSRDREVSYEQYF. The CDR3 bases are TGCGCCAGCAGCCGCGACAGGGAAGTGTCCTACGAGCAGTACTTC.

The chain recombines TRBV13 with TRBJ2-5; D is possibly TRBD1 (6 bases). The CDR3 has 14 residues. V gave up 0 bases and J gave up 5 bases, with 10 bases separating them. Looked up from germline, CDR1 is PRHDT and CDR2 is FYEKMQ (reference sequence). CDR3 in DNA: TGTGCCAGCAGCTTAGGTACAGGGCGGGAGACCCAGTACTTC. It specifies CASSLGTGRETQYF.

The genes are TRBV18 and TRBJ1-2; 7 bases match TRBD1. The CDR3 is 14 amino acids. After removal of 2 bases from V and 6 bases from J, the junction contained 6 bases not matched to a gene. Germline V gene lookup returns CDR1 KGHSH and CDR2 LQKENI. CDR3 region: CASSPTATGDGYTF. The CDR3 DNA is TGTGCCAGCTCACCAACCGCAACAGGGGATGGCTACACCTTC.

The rearrangement joins TRBV28 to TRBJ1-1; 9 bases are shared with TRBD1. The J segment lost 11 bases and the V segment lost 6 bases, leaving 16 bases of the junction unmatched. There are 15 residues in the CDR3. Germline V gene sequence: CDR1 MDHEN, CDR2 SYDVKM. CDR3 sequence reads: CASSQTGQGVSRAFF. DNA for the CDR3: TGTGCCAGCAGCCAAACGGGACAGGGAGTAAGTCGTGCTTTCTTT.

The chain links TRBV28 to TRBJ2-1; 12 nucleotides line up with TRBD2. Germline CDR1 and CDR2: MDHEN and SYDVKM. The CDR3 runs to 15 residues. The trim removed 6 bases at V and 9 bases at J, leaving 9 bases unmatched. Here the CDR3 DNA reads TGTGCCAGCAGCCCCACTAGCGGGAGGTGGGGTGAGCAGTTCTTC. This codes for CASSPTSGRWGEQFF.

Here the CDR3 reads CASSLVSFGLARYEQYF. The CDR3 DNA reads TGTGCCAGCAGCTTGGTATCCTTTGGACTAGCCCGCTACGAGCAGTACTTC. The gene calls are TRBV5-8 and TRBJ2-7, with 8 nucleotides matching TRBD2. CDR1 and CDR2 (germline): SGHTS, YDEGEE. The CDR3 extends over 17 amino acids. Losses at the gene ends were 0 bases for V and 3 bases for J; bases not matched to a gene: 11.

The V call is TRBV27, the J call TRBJ2-7; D is unclear. The V gene's germline CDR1 is MNHEY and CDR2 SMNVEV (reference sequence). Trimming removed 4 bases from V and 3 bases from J, with 13 bases in between. The CDR3 spans 14 residues. The DNA for the CDR3 is TGTGCCAGCAGTTCCGACGCCTCTAGCTACGAGCAGTACTTC. This sequence encodes CASSSDASSYEQYF.

This clone has a single count. The rearrangement links TRBV5-1 to TRBJ2-7, with 9 bases matching TRBD2. With 0 bases clipped from V and 6 bases from J, the junction kept 4 bases outside the gene matches. CDR1 and CDR2 (germline): SGHRS, YFSETQ. This CDR3 is 14 amino acids long. The DNA of the CDR3 is TGCGCCAGCAGCTTGGTTAGCGGGAGCCCCGAGCAGTACTTC. Protein sequence: CASSLVSGSPEQYF.

V usage is TRBV19 and J usage is TRBJ2-6; D gene unclear. The CDR3 totals 15 residues. Trimming left V 0 bases short and J 2 bases short, with 5 bases between. Germline V gene data show CDR1 as LNHDA and CDR2 as SQIVND (reference sequence). The CDR3 is CASSIDQTGANVLTF. As DNA, the CDR3 is TGTGCCAGTAGTATAGACCAGACTGGGGCCAACGTCCTGACTTTC.

The chain is built from TRBV5-1 and TRBJ2-2; 8 nucleotides align to TRBD2. Looked up from germline, CDR1 is SGHRS and CDR2 is YFSETQ. The junction had 4 bases not matched to a gene; V was cut back by 2 bases and J by 4 bases. The CDR3 loop spans 15 amino acids. The CDR3 region is CASSFDSGVTGELFF. CDR3 nucleotide sequence: TGCGCCAGCAGCTTCGATAGCGGGGTCACCGGGGAGCTGTTTTTT.

CDR3 nucleotide sequence: TGTGCCAGCAGTTTCACGGGGGGGTCCTACGAGCAGTACTTC. Protein product: CASSFTGGSYEQYF. The rearrangement joins TRBV6-5 to TRBJ2-7, with 8 nucleotides matching TRBD2. CDR3 length: 14 amino acids. The junction had 3 bases not matched to a gene; V was cut back by 4 bases and J by 1 base. Germline-derived CDR1 and CDR2 are MNHEY and SVGAGI.

This sequence joins TRBV7-8 and TRBJ1-1, with D hard to call. V lost 0 bases and J lost 1, with 9 bases in between. Germline V gene data show CDR1 as SGHVS and CDR2 as FQNEAQ. There are 15 residues in the CDR3. Here the CDR3 DNA reads TGTGCCAGCAGCTTAGCCTTTTCCGGGAACACTGAAGCTTTCTTT. Translated, it gives CASSLAFSGNTEAFF.

The gene calls are TRBV28 and TRBJ2-7, with D tentatively TRBD2 (5 bases). Trimming cost V 6 bases and J 2 bases, with 17 bases left between them. Germline CDR1 and CDR2: MDHEN and SYDVKM. The CDR3 totals 15 residues. The CDR3 sequence: CASRRGIKGPYEQYF. CDR3 DNA sequence: TGTGCCAGCAGGAGAGGGATTAAGGGCCCCTACGAGCAGTACTTC. The full variable domain, with the rest looked up from reference TRBV28 and TRBJ2-7, is DVKVTQSSRYLVKRTGEKVFLECVQDMDHENMFWYRQDPGLGLRLIYFSYDVKMKEKGDIPEGYSVSREKKERFSLILESASTNQTSMYLCASRRGIKGPYEQYFGPGTRLTVT.

The chain couples TRBV29-1 to TRBJ2-7; 9 bases match TRBD1. V shed 6 bases and J 3 bases; nucleotides not matched to a gene: 6. Germline V lookup: CDR1 SQVTM, CDR2 ANQGSEA. The CDR3 sequence is 13 residues long. CDR3 sequence reads: CSVRTGEGYEQYF. CDR3 nucleotides: TGCAGCGTCAGGACAGGGGAGGGCTACGAGCAGTACTTC.

The rearrangement uses TRBV28 and TRBJ2-5; D gene uncertain. This CDR3 is built from 13 residues. Germline CDR1 reads MDHEN; CDR2 reads SYDVKM. V was clipped by 2 bases and J by 7 bases, with 11 bases between them. The CDR3 loop is CASSLKPYGTQYF. The CDR3 nucleotides read TGTGCCAGCAGTTTAAAGCCCTATGGGACCCAGTACTTC.

The chain carries TRBV28 and TRBJ1-5; weak D call: TRBD1 (6 bases). There are 14 residues in the CDR3. Trimming removed 6 bases at V and 6 bases at J, with 15 bases between. From germline, CDR1 is MDHEN and CDR2 SYDVKM. DNA for the CDR3: TGTGCCAGCAGAGGGGGAGGGGAGGCTCAGCCCCAGCATTTT. Translating it yields CASRGGGEAQPQHF.

This sequence joins TRBV5-6 and TRBJ1-1; 7 bases are shared with TRBD1. The CDR3 loop spans 17 amino acids. The V gene end was trimmed by 1 base and the J gene end by 1 base; junction bases not matched to a gene: 10. Germline V gene lookup returns CDR1 SGHDT and CDR2 YYEEEE. As DNA, the CDR3 is TGTGCCAGCAGCTTGTATGGGCAGGGGGTAGCGAACACTGAAGCTTTCTTT. The encoded protein is CASSLYGQGVANTEAFF.

The chain combines TRBV5-1 with TRBJ2-2, with D tentatively TRBD1 (6 bases). V was cut by 2 bases and J by 2 bases, with 13 bases left in between. The CDR3 covers 16 residues. Germline lookup yields CDR1 SGHRS and CDR2 YFSETQ. CDR3 protein: CASSFTGTTNTGELFF. The CDR3 DNA reads as TGCGCCAGCAGCTTTACCGGGACAACAAACACCGGGGAGCTGTTTTTT.